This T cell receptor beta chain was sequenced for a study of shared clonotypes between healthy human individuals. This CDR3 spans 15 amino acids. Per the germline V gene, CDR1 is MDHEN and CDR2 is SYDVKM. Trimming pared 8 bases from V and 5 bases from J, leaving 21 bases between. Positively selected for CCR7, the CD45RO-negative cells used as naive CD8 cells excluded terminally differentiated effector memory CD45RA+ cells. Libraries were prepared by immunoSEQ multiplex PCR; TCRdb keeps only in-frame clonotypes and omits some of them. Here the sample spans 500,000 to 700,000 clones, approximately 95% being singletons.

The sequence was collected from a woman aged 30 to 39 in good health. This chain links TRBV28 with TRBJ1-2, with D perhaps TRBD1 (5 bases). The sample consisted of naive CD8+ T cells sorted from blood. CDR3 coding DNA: TGTGCCAGCGGCCGGCAGGGCGGATATGGGTATGGCTACACCTTC. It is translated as CASGRQGGYGYGYTF.